What follows describes a single TCR beta chain. No antigen is known for it. Per the germline V gene, CDR1 is MNHEY and CDR2 is SVGAGI. The CDR3 sequence is 14 residues long. Trimming stripped 2 bases from V and 4 bases from J, with 9 bases between. The entry originates in a study of T cell responses to AZD1222 COVID-19 vaccine. Points from the study as a whole: The sample set comprised mostly white British donors with more females, and clonal diversity was possibly underestimated.

Generated by immunoSEQ multiplex PCR, the TCRdb table keeps only in-frame clones and is missing some. This sample carries some 140,000 clones, approximately 90% of them seen once, and the ten largest clones take approximately 2.6%. This sequence originates from an adult in good health. The genes are TRBV6-5 and TRBJ1-5; no firm D call. Sequencing used peripheral blood, obtained on day 0 of AZD1222 vaccination. The chain's CDR3 is CASSYRGVNQPQHF. Here the CDR3 DNA reads TGTGCCAGCAGTTACCGGGGAGTAAATCAGCCCCAGCATTTT.